A selection of T cell receptor beta chains follows, all from one sample in a study of vaccination and CD4 T cells after COVID-19. TCRdb reanalysed the PCR reads using MiXCR and keeps one entry per CDR3 protein. The profile shows 13,000 to 15,000 distinct CDR3 sequences, 45% to 50% of them singletons. These receptors' targets are unknown. The sample in question was cultured CD4+ T cells from blood, obtained after SARS-CoV-2 vaccination. These receptors came from a human donor with COVID-19. The CDR3 runs from the conserved cysteine through the conserved F or W. A D gene is named only where the DNA matches it firmly. Size is omitted from some rows. Given values are once, few, many or a class for expanded clones.

d_call	clone_size	v_call	j_call	cdr3_aa	cdr3_nt
TRBD1	few	TRBV20-1	TRBJ1-1	CSARDQGTGGTEAFF	TGCAGTGCTAGAGATCAGGGGACAGGGGGTACTGAAGCTTTCTTT
TRBD1	NA	TRBV18	TRBJ1-5	CASSPSGGGQPQHF	TGTGCCAGCTCACCATCAGGGGGCGGACAGCCCCAGCATTTT
NA	few	TRBV10-3	TRBJ1-6	CAISEGGRNSPLHF	TGTGCCATCAGTGAGGGAGGCCGGAATTCACCCCTCCACTTT
NA	NA	TRBV20-1	TRBJ2-7	CSAPWTDSYEQYF	TGCAGTGCCCCCTGGACAGATTCATACGAGCAGTACTTC
NA	NA	TRBV20-1	TRBJ1-1	CSARGTGWDTEAFF	TGCAGTGCTAGAGGCACAGGGTGGGACACTGAAGCTTTCTTT
TRBD1	NA	TRBV4-3	TRBJ1-2	CASSQEVTGNYGYTF	TGCGCCAGCAGCCAAGAGGTGACAGGGAACTATGGCTACACCTTC
NA	NA	TRBV2	TRBJ1-5	CASSEEVQPQHF	TGTGCCAGCAGTGAGGAAGTTCAGCCCCAGCATTTT
NA	NA	TRBV28	TRBJ1-3	CASSGTGRSGNTIYF	TGTGCCAGCTCCGGGACGGGGAGGTCTGGAAACACCATATATTTT
NA	NA	TRBV20-1	TRBJ2-3	CSANRDASTDTQYF	TGCAGTGCTAACCGGGACGCAAGCACAGATACGCAGTATTTT
NA	NA	TRBV5-8	TRBJ2-1	CASSPGTASYNEQFF	TGTGCCAGCAGCCCCGGGACTGCTTCCTACAATGAGCAGTTCTTC
NA	NA	TRBV7-2	TRBJ2-7	CASSLIGGDTYEQYF	TGTGCCAGCAGCTTAATCGGGGGAGATACCTACGAGCAGTACTTC
NA	NA	TRBV6-1	TRBJ2-2	CASSRRAGTNTGELFF	TGTGCCAGCAGCCGGCGGGCAGGAACGAACACCGGGGAGCTGTTTTTT
NA	NA	TRBV7-2	TRBJ2-5	CASSSQYQETQYF	TGTGCCAGCAGCTCCCAGTACCAAGAGACCCAGTACTTC
NA	NA	TRBV5-6	TRBJ1-6	CASSFDRGKKGGSPLHF	TGTGCCAGCAGCTTTGATCGGGGTAAGAAAGGAGGATCACCCCTCCACTTT
TRBD2	NA	TRBV12-3/TRBV12-4	TRBJ2-1	CASSGLAESSYNEQFF	TGTGCCAGCAGTGGACTAGCGGAAAGCTCCTACAATGAGCAGTTCTTC
NA	few	TRBV11-2	TRBJ2-5	CASSWAVERETQYF	TGTGCCAGTAGCTGGGCGGTTGAGAGGGAGACCCAGTACTTC
NA	NA	TRBV18	TRBJ1-6	CASGTGIENSPLHF	TGTGCCAGCGGAACAGGGATCGAGAATTCACCCCTCCACTTT
NA	NA	TRBV29-1	TRBJ1-1	CSVVFGLGGTEAFF	TGCAGCGTTGTTTTCGGTTTAGGTGGCACTGAAGCTTTCTTT
NA	NA	TRBV6-1	TRBJ2-5	CASSELKGPGTQYF	TGTGCCAGCAGTGAGCTGAAAGGCCCGGGGACCCAGTACTTC
TRBD1	NA	TRBV2	TRBJ1-2	CASSAQGNGYTF	TGTGCCAGCAGTGCACAGGGGAATGGCTACACCTTC
TRBD2	NA	TRBV7-7	TRBJ2-3	CASSPALASGGAYLADTQYF	TGTGCTAGCAGCCCAGCGCTGGCTAGCGGGGGGGCTTATCTCGCAGATACGCAGTATTTT
NA	NA	TRBV7-6	TRBJ1-4	CASATNEKLFF	TGTGCCAGTGCAACTAATGAAAAACTGTTTTTT
NA	NA	TRBV3-1	TRBJ1-1	CASRPPGDTEAFF	TGTGCCAGCAGGCCCCCGGGGGACACTGAAGCTTTCTTT
NA	once	TRBV10-3	TRBJ2-1	CAISEGGNYNEQFF	TGTGCCATCAGTGAGGGGGGGAACTACAATGAGCAGTTCTTC
NA	few	TRBV7-3	TRBJ2-3	CASSLTPSTDTQYF	TGTGCCAGCAGCCTGACCCCGAGCACAGATACGCAGTATTTT
NA	NA	TRBV19	TRBJ1-5	CASKRGGGSDSNQPQHF	TGTGCCAGTAAGCGGGGAGGGGGATCTGATAGCAATCAGCCCCAGCATTTT
NA	NA	TRBV20-1	TRBJ1-2	CSARVEGNYGYTF	TGCAGTGCTAGAGTAGAAGGGAACTATGGCTACACCTTC
TRBD2	NA	TRBV12-3/TRBV12-4	TRBJ2-5	CASSLSGVETQYF	TGTGCCAGCAGTTTGAGCGGGGTAGAGACCCAGTACTTC
TRBD2	NA	TRBV20-1	TRBJ2-7	CSAKGGLGKYEQYF	TGCAGTGCTAAGGGAGGACTAGGAAAATACGAGCAGTACTTC
TRBD1	NA	TRBV20-1	TRBJ1-2	CSASSGTGINYGYTF	TGCAGTGCTAGCTCCGGGACAGGAATTAACTATGGCTACACCTTC
NA	NA	TRBV5-1	TRBJ1-5	CASSSGGPGNQPQHF	TGCGCCAGCAGCTCGGGGGGCCCGGGCAATCAGCCCCAGCATTTT
TRBD1	NA	TRBV25-1	TRBJ1-1	CASSPVDGQGKTEAFF	TGTGCCAGCAGTCCCGTAGATGGACAGGGAAAAACTGAAGCTTTCTTT
NA	NA	TRBV11-1	TRBJ2-5	CASSLGPWAQYF	TGTGCCAGCAGCTTAGGGCCCTGGGCCCAGTACTTC
NA	NA	TRBV7-2	TRBJ2-1	CASSLDPTANEQFF	TGTGCCAGCAGCTTAGACCCGACAGCCAATGAGCAGTTCTTC
NA	NA	TRBV7-3	TRBJ2-2	CASSLIPNGELFF	TGTGCCAGCAGCTTAATCCCGAACGGGGAGCTGTTTTTT
NA	few	TRBV20-1	TRBJ2-5	CSAREGETQYF	TGCAGTGCTAGGGAGGGAGAGACCCAGTACTTC
TRBD1	NA	TRBV5-4	TRBJ2-7	CASRADRGPYEQYF	TGTGCCAGCAGAGCAGACAGGGGGCCCTACGAGCAGTACTTC
NA	NA	TRBV20-1	TRBJ1-6	CSAPLPRSMNSPLHF	TGCAGTGCCCCCCTACCCAGGTCGATGAATTCACCCCTCCACTTT
TRBD1	NA	TRBV9	TRBJ1-1	CASSVRGQGIGADTEAFF	TGTGCCAGCAGCGTTAGGGGACAGGGGATCGGGGCGGACACTGAAGCTTTCTTT